Shown below are 25 T cell receptor beta chains from a single sample sequenced in a study of post-analysis software for immune sequencing data. Unique molecular identifiers featured in each of the TCR beta cDNA libraries. TCRdb re-derived calls from the PCR reads in MiXCR, one entry per CDR3 protein. The table lists 150,000 to 200,000 distinct CDR3 sequences, roughly 34% of them singletons, with 28% in the top ten. The sample was blood, taken after autologous hematopoietic stem cell transplantation. These receptors all come from a girl aged 10 to 17 with multiple sclerosis.

The gene calls are TRBV7-8 and TRBJ2-5, with D possibly being TRBD2 (5 bases). The germline gives CDR1 SGHVS, CDR2 FQNEAQ. The CDR3 covers 14 residues. Trimming took off 5 bases at V and 3 bases at J, with 13 bases between the two ends. CDR3 sequence (DNA): TGTGCCAGCAGCCCCGGTCCGCGGGAAGAGACCCAGTACTTC. This translates into CASSPGPREETQYF.

The rearrangement uses TRBV5-1 and TRBJ2-2; 9 bases align to TRBD2. CDR3 size: 16 residues. V lost 0 bases, J lost 7 bases, and 7 bases stayed unmatched. CDR1 is SGHRS, CDR2 YFSETQ, per germline. CDR3 in DNA: TGCGCCAGCAGCTTGGGTCTAGCGGGAAGTGTCGGGGAGCTGTTTTTT. It translates to CASSLGLAGSVGELFF. The full variable domain, its missing parts supplied by reference TRBV5-1 and TRBJ2-2, is KAGVTQTPRYLIKTRGQQVTLSCSPISGHRSVSWYQQTPGQGLQFLFEYFSETQRNKGNFPGRFSGRQFSNSRSEMNVSTLELGDSALYLCASSLGLAGSVGELFFGEGSRLTVL.

J is TRBJ2-1 and V is TRBV6-2 or TRBV6-3, with no clear D. This CDR3 contains 15 residues. Deletions cut 6 bases from V and 9 bases from J, with 21 bases between. The germline CDR1 and CDR2 sequences are MNHEY and SVGEGT. This chain's CDR3 is CASSPQSPPVGEQFF. The CDR3 DNA sequence: TGTGCCAGCAGCCCGCAGAGCCCTCCAGTCGGTGAGCAGTTCTTC.

This clonotype was found many times. The gene calls are TRBV11-2 and TRBJ2-1; tentative D call: TRBD2 (7 bases). The length of the CDR3 is 18 residues. V was shortened by 2 bases and J by 5 bases, with 22 bases between the two germline ends. The V gene's germline CDR1 is SGHAT and CDR2 FQNNGV. Here the CDR3 DNA reads TGTGCCAGCAGCTTAAACTGGGAGGGGGGAGGTCTACACAATGAGCAGTTCTTC. Its translation: CASSLNWEGGGLHNEQFF. Combining the CDR3 with reference TRBV11-2 and TRBJ2-1 gives the whole variable domain EAGVAQSPRYKIIEKRQSVAFWCNPISGHATLYWYQQILGQGPKLLIQFQNNGVVDDSQLPKDRFSAERLKGVDSTLKIQPAKLEDSAVYLCASSLNWEGGGLHNEQFFGPGTRLTVL.

The chain joins TRBV6-5 to TRBJ2-5; no definite D call. The V end was cut by 5 bases, the J end by 1 base, with 14 bases between. Germline CDR1 reads MNHEY; CDR2 reads SVGAGI. This CDR3 has 15 amino acids. The CDR3 spells CASSHQDGTQETQYF. The CDR3 bases are TGTGCCAGCAGTCACCAGGACGGAACCCAAGAGACCCAGTACTTC.

This clonotype showed up many times. This rearrangement joins TRBV5-1 to TRBJ2-7; 7 bases line up with TRBD2. The CDR3 loop spans 17 amino acids. J lost 3 bases, V lost 3 bases, and 15 bases had no gene match. The germline CDR1 and CDR2 sequences are SGHRS and YFSETQ. The chain's CDR3 is CASSSTEQRGGDYEQYF. CDR3 DNA: TGCGCCAGCAGCTCCACGGAACAGCGGGGTGGGGACTACGAGCAGTACTTC.

This clonotype has a single count. The V and J genes are TRBV29-1 and TRBJ2-3; TRBD1 or TRBD2 may be the D gene (5 bases each). Germline V gives CDR1 SQVTM, CDR2 ANQGSEA. The CDR3 has 14 residues. Trimming stripped 6 bases from V and 4 bases from J, with 17 bases between. The CDR3 DNA reads TGCAGCGTGATTAGGGACCAACAGCCAGATACGCAGTATTTT. Amino acids: CSVIRDQQPDTQYF.

The chain combines TRBV20-1 with TRBJ1-2, with D possibly matching TRBD1 (5 bases). This CDR3 has 14 residues. Germline CDR1 is DFQATT and CDR2 is SNEGSKA (reference sequence). Trimming removed 0 bases from V and 3 bases from J, with 11 bases in between. The CDR3 DNA is TGCAGTGCTAGAGATGGAGGGGTGGACTATGGCTACACCTTC. Translating gives CSARDGGVDYGYTF.

The rearrangement joins TRBV6-5 to TRBJ1-1, with D possibly TRBD1 on 5 matching bases. Germline V gene lookup returns CDR1 MNHEY and CDR2 SVGAGI. Trimming shortened V by 2 bases and J by 10 bases, and 20 bases separated the two germline ends. The CDR3 runs 15 residues. CDR3 DNA: TGTGCCAGCAGTTACGGGCCCCCAGGGCTGGGAGGAGCTTTCTTT. This translates into CASSYGPPGLGGAFF.

This clonotype was counted between two and nine times. The chain carries TRBV20-1 and TRBJ1-1; D possibly corresponds to TRBD1 (5 bases). Germline V gives CDR1 DFQATT, CDR2 SNEGSKA (reference sequence). This CDR3 contains 13 residues. With 6 bases removed from V and 1 base from J, the gap between germline ends came to 12 bases. CDR3 in amino acids: CSALFRENTEAFF. Here the CDR3 DNA reads TGCAGTGCGCTCTTCAGGGAGAACACTGAAGCTTTCTTT.

The rearrangement joins TRBV2 to TRBJ2-3; no reliable D call. The length of the CDR3 is 16 residues. Trimming stripped 2 bases from V and 0 bases from J, with 12 bases between. CDR1 is SNHLY, CDR2 FYNNEI, per germline. The CDR3 bases are TGTGCCAGCAGTGAACTCGGGCTAACTAGCACAGATACGCAGTATTTT. Translation: CASSELGLTSTDTQYF.

The rearrangement joins TRBV7-8 to TRBJ1-2; D call uncertain. The length of the CDR3 is 16 residues. Germline CDR1 reads SGHVS; CDR2 reads FQNEAQ. Trimming stripped 3 bases from V and 4 bases from J, with 18 bases between. The CDR3 coding sequence is TGTGCCAGCAGCTTCCCCAAGGGCCCGGGAATCTATGGCTACACCTTC. Translated: CASSFPKGPGIYGYTF. Filled out from reference TRBV7-8 and TRBJ1-2, the complete variable domain reads GAGVSQSPRYKVAKRGQDVALRCDPISGHVSLFWYQQALGQGPEFLTYFQNEAQLDKSGLPSDRFFAERPEGSVSTLKIQRTQQEDSAVYLCASSFPKGPGIYGYTFGSGTRLTVV.

This clonotype turned up a few times. This chain uses TRBV27 with TRBJ2-7, with 8 bases fitting TRBD2. Germline values: CDR1 MNHEY, CDR2 SMNVEV (reference sequence). With V trimmed by 0 bases and J by 2 bases, 9 bases remained unmatched. The CDR3 spans 17 residues. In DNA, the CDR3 is TGTGCCAGCAGTTTATCTCACCTCGGGACTAGTGCCTACGAGCAGTACTTC. Its protein product is CASSLSHLGTSAYEQYF.

The chain employs TRBV6-5 and TRBJ1-1, with D possibly matching TRBD1 (6 bases). V was cut by 6 bases and J by 4 bases, with 9 bases left in between. The germline V gene encodes CDR1 MNHEY and CDR2 SVGAGI. This CDR3 is built from 12 residues. The CDR3, as DNA: TGTGCCAGCAGACGGGGGCCCACTGAAGCTTTCTTT. This translates into CASRRGPTEAFF.

Many counts were recorded for this clonotype. The V gene is TRBV3-1, the J gene TRBJ1-2, with D perhaps TRBD1 (6 bases). The V and J ends lost 3 bases and 5 bases respectively, with 13 bases between them. Germline V gives CDR1 LGHDT, CDR2 YNNKEL (reference sequence). CDR3 length: 14 amino acids. This CDR3 reads CASSHSGQIYGYTF. The CDR3 region has the DNA TGTGCCAGCAGCCACAGCGGACAGATTTATGGCTACACCTTC.

The rearrangement links TRBV29-1 to TRBJ1-2; TRBD1 aligns across 9 bases. Losses at the gene ends were 3 bases for V and 6 bases for J; bases not matched to a gene: 5. Germline V gene sequence: CDR1 SQVTM, CDR2 ANQGSEA. The length of the CDR3 is 13 residues. The CDR3 protein is CSVEVTGGNGYTF. The CDR3 DNA is TGCAGCGTTGAGGTCACAGGGGGCAATGGCTACACCTTC.

This clonotype has more than one count but fewer than ten. The CDR3 coding sequence is TGCAGTGCTAGATTTACTTCCAGGGGGTACGAGCAGTACTTC. Translation: CSARFTSRGYEQYF. The rearrangement joins TRBV20-1 to TRBJ2-7; TRBD1 matches at 7 bases. The CDR3 loop spans 14 amino acids. CDR1 and CDR2 from the germline V gene are DFQATT and SNEGSKA (reference sequence). V gave up 2 bases and J gave up 4 bases; unmatched junction bases: 8.

Only a few counts were recorded for this clonotype. The chain has TRBV6-1 and TRBJ1-4; 7 nucleotides align to TRBD1. Germline V lookup: CDR1 MNHNS, CDR2 SASEGT. The V and J ends lost 6 bases and 2 bases, in that order; junction bases with no gene match: 3. The CDR3 totals 14 residues. The CDR3 DNA reads as TGTGCCAGCAGCCACAGGGGCACTAATGAAAAACTGTTTTTT. It is translated as CASSHRGTNEKLFF.

V is TRBV21-1 and J is TRBJ2-1; the D call in the table, TRBD2, was not verified against the DNA. TRBV21-1 is recorded as a pseudogene. The CDR3 totals 20 residues. The CDR3: CASSNPRGLVAASSYNEQFF. The CDR3 DNA reads as TGTGCCAGCAGCAACCCCAGGGGCCTCGTAGCGGCGAGCTCCTACAATGAGCAGTTCTTC.

This clonotype was seen more than once but under ten times. The V and J genes are TRBV4-3 and TRBJ2-1; D may be TRBD1 (5 bases). The CDR3 covers 14 residues. Germline V gene sequence: CDR1 LGHNA, CDR2 YSLEER. With 4 bases removed from V and 6 bases from J, the gap between germline ends came to 13 bases. CDR3: CASSLEPRANEQFF. CDR3 nucleotides: TGCGCCAGCAGCCTAGAGCCCAGGGCCAATGAGCAGTTCTTC.

This clonotype has a handful of counts. The chain carries TRBV11-1 and TRBJ2-1; the match to TRBD2 covers 7 bases. CDR3 length equals 13 residues. CDR1 is SGHAT and CDR2 is FQDESV in the germline V gene (reference sequence). J was trimmed by 9 bases and V by 5 bases; bases with no gene match: 7. CDR3 sequence (DNA): TGTGCCAGCAGCCCAAATCGGGGGGTTGAGCAGTTCTTC. This encodes CASSPNRGVEQFF. The full variable domain, in which reference TRBV11-1 and TRBJ2-1 provide the parts outside the CDR3, is EAEVAQSPRYKITEKSQAVAFWCDPISGHATLYWYRQILGQGPELLVQFQDESVVDDSQLPKDRFSAERLKGVDSTLKIQPAELGDSAMYLCASSPNRGVEQFFGPGTRLTVL.

The chain carries TRBV28 and TRBJ2-1, with TRBD2 matching over 11 bases. Germline CDR1 and CDR2: MDHEN and SYDVKM. The trim removed 5 bases at V and 3 bases at J, leaving 6 bases unmatched. The length of the CDR3 is 16 residues. In DNA, the CDR3 is TGTGCCAGCAGTCCCGACCTAGCGGGAGGCTACAATGAGCAGTTCTTC. Translated, it gives CASSPDLAGGYNEQFF.

Concerning this clonotype itself: One end of the junction varies from germline; a read error may be responsible. V usage is TRBV20-1 and J usage is TRBJ1-1; D remains ambiguous. CDR3 length equals 11 residues. Per germline, CDR1 DFQATT and CDR2 SNEGSKA (reference sequence). The CDR3 spells CSARAPTEAFF. In DNA form, the CDR3 reads TGCAGTGCCAGAGCACCCACTGAAGCTTTCTTT.

This clonotype came up a few times. The chain uses TRBV5-1 and TRBJ2-7; D unclear. V shed 0 bases and J shed 3 bases, with 7 bases lying between them. Germline values: CDR1 SGHRS, CDR2 YFSETQ. CDR3 length equals 13 residues. The DNA for the CDR3 is TGCGCCAGCAGCTTGGCCTCGCACTACGAGCAGTACTTC. This encodes CASSLASHYEQYF. The variable domain in full, with the rest retrieved from reference TRBV5-1 and TRBJ2-7, is KAGVTQTPRYLIKTRGQQVTLSCSPISGHRSVSWYQQTPGQGLQFLFEYFSETQRNKGNFPGRFSGRQFSNSRSEMNVSTLELGDSALYLCASSLASHYEQYFGPGTRLTVT.

The chain has TRBV3-1 and TRBJ2-5; 9 nucleotides match TRBD1. V was clipped by 0 bases and J by 11 bases; unmatched bases: 10. Germline V lookup: CDR1 LGHDT, CDR2 YNNKEL (reference sequence). The CDR3 contains 15 residues. The CDR3 DNA follows: TGTGCCAGCAGCCAAGATTCCGGACAGGGGCTAGAGCAGTACTTC. It translates to CASSQDSGQGLEQYF.